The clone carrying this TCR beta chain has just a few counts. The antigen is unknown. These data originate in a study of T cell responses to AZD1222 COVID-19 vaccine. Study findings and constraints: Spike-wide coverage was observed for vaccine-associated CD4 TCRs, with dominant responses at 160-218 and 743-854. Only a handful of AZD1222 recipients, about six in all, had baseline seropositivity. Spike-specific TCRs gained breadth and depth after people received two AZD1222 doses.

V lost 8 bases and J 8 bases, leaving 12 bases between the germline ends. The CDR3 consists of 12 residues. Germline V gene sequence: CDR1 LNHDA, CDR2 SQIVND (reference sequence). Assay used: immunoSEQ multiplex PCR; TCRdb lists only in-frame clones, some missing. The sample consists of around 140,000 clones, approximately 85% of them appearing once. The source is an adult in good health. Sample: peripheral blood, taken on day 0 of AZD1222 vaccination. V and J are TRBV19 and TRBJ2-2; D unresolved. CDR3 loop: CASRDWLGELFF. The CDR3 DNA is TGTGCCAGTCGCGACTGGTTAGGGGAGCTGTTTTTT.